The 4 T cell receptor beta chains reported below all come from one sample, sequenced in a study of CD8 T cells in acute hepatitis C reinfection. The protocol was immunoSEQ multiplex PCR, while the TCRdb copy is restricted to in-frame clones and leaves out a portion. The sample holds tens of thousands of clones, around 87% seen once. Indicated time point: naive CD8 control sorted from an acute-time-point sample. The specimen was naive CD8+ T cells from PBMCs. These receptors were collected from a man aged 25-45 years with chronic hepatitis C.

This rearrangement joins TRBV27 to TRBJ2-2; possible D gene TRBD1, 6 bases. V lost 1 base to trimming and J lost 3 bases, with 12 bases between them. The CDR3 length is 16 residues. Germline values: CDR1 MNHEY, CDR2 SMNVEV (reference sequence). CDR3 nucleotides: TGTGCCAGCAGTTTATTTCCAGGGGATTACACCGGGGAGCTGTTTTTT. Translating gives CASSLFPGDYTGELFF.

The chain has TRBV7-9 and TRBJ2-7; 9 bases map to TRBD2. V lost 5 bases, J lost 1 base, and 9 bases stayed unmatched. Germline CDR1 and CDR2: SEHNR and FQNEAQ (reference sequence). There are 16 residues in the CDR3. The DNA of the CDR3 is TGTGCCAGCAGCCTCGACCCGGGACTAGCATCCTACGAGCAGTACTTC. Residues: CASSLDPGLASYEQYF. Supplemented by reference TRBV7-9 and TRBJ2-7, the full variable domain reads DTGVSQNPRHKITKRGQNVTFRCDPISEHNRLYWYRQTLGQGPEFLTYFQNEAQLEKSRLLSDRFSAERPKGSFSTLEIQRTEQGDSAMYLCASSLDPGLASYEQYFGPGTRLTVT.

This clone has a single count. This sequence joins TRBV29-1 and TRBJ1-2; D is unresolved. The V end lost 0 bases, the J end lost 6 bases, and 17 bases lay between the germline ends. The CDR3 is 15 amino acids. Germline loops: CDR1 SQVTM, CDR2 ANQGSEA. The CDR3 region has the DNA TGCAGCGTTGAAGATCGTTTAGTAGAACGGGATGGCTACACCTTC. Its protein is CSVEDRLVERDGYTF.

In regard to this clone: In the same sample, other DNA sequences code for this CDR3. The genes are TRBV6-1 and TRBJ2-3, with no clear D. There are 15 residues in the CDR3. CDR1 is MNHNS, CDR2 SASEGT, per germline. V shed 0 bases and J shed 2 bases, with 9 bases lying between them. The CDR3 coding sequence is TGTGCCAGCAGTGAAGCGCTTCCTCCCACAGATACGCAGTATTTT. The encoded protein is CASSEALPPTDTQYF.